The 16 T cell receptor beta chains listed next were all sequenced from one sample in a study of cytomegalovirus exposure and HLA in healthy donors. PCR used 60 Vbeta primers and 13 Jbeta primers. Some clones are missing from TCRdb's copy, which holds only in-frame ones; the method was immunoSEQ multiplex PCR. The data show about 150,000 clones, roughly 70% seen once. Sequencing was performed on PBMCs. The receptors stem from a man in his fifties in good health and CMV-seropositive.

This chain links TRBV2 with TRBJ1-2, with 8 bases matching TRBD1. J was trimmed by 7 bases and V by 3 bases; bases with no gene match: 7. Germline V gene data show CDR1 as SNHLY and CDR2 as FYNNEI. CDR3 length: 14 residues. The CDR3 DNA is TGTGCCAGCAGTGACCCACAGGGGGGGGGTGGCTACACCTTC. This codes for CASSDPQGGGGYTF.

The chain recombines TRBV6-1 with TRBJ1-1; maybe TRBD1 (5 bases). The CDR3 is 13 amino acids. Germline assignment: CDR1 MNHNS and CDR2 SASEGT. Trimming stripped 6 bases from V and 3 bases from J, with 11 bases between. CDR3 coding DNA: TGTGCCAGCAGATCAGGGAGGGACACTGAAGCTTTCTTT. It codes for CASRSGRDTEAFF.

This chain connects TRBV29-1 to TRBJ1-4; a possible D gene is TRBD1 (5 bases). CDR3 length: 13 amino acids. The V gene lost 2 bases and the J gene lost 6 bases, with 10 bases spanning the gap. From germline, CDR1 is SQVTM and CDR2 ANQGSEA. CDR3 DNA sequence: TGCAGCGTTGAACTGGGGGAGGATGAAAAACTGTTTTTT. The encoded protein is CSVELGEDEKLFF.

The gene calls are TRBV5-1 and TRBJ1-1; TRBD1 is a possible D gene (6 bases). The germline V and J ends were trimmed by 0 bases and 1 base, with 10 bases remaining between them. CDR1 and CDR2 (germline): SGHRS, YFSETQ. The CDR3 contains 15 residues. The CDR3 region is CASSLAARGNTEAFF. The CDR3 DNA sequence: TGCGCCAGCAGCTTGGCCGCCAGGGGGAACACTGAAGCTTTCTTT.

The V and J genes are TRBV11-2 and TRBJ2-7; 11 bases fit TRBD2. CDR1 and CDR2 from the germline V gene are SGHAT and FQNNGV. This CDR3 comprises 14 residues. V dropped 6 bases and J dropped 2; count of bases not matched to a gene: 3. The CDR3 DNA reads as TGTGCCAGCAGGCTAGCGGGAGGTACCTACGAGCAGTACTTC. Translated: CASRLAGGTYEQYF.

The J gene is TRBJ1-5, the V gene TRBV4-1; 7 bases map to TRBD1. Germline V gene sequence: CDR1 MGHRA, CDR2 YSYEKL. V was pared by 1 base and J by 5 bases, with 2 bases of the junction left unmatched. The CDR3 sequence is 14 residues long. CDR3 sequence: CASSQGQGDQPQHF. The CDR3 DNA sequence: TGCGCCAGCAGCCAAGGACAGGGAGATCAGCCCCAGCATTTT.

The chain employs TRBV4-1 and TRBJ2-2, with TRBD2 matching over 7 bases. Trimming removed 0 bases from V and 8 bases from J; junction bases left unmatched: 6. Germline CDR1 and CDR2: MGHRA and YSYEKL. This CDR3 is built from 15 residues. Here the CDR3 reads CASSQEGDYRGELFF. DNA of the CDR3: TGCGCCAGCAGCCAAGAAGGGGACTACCGAGGGGAGCTGTTTTTT.

The chain links TRBV28 to TRBJ1-3; D unresolved. CDR3 length: 17 residues. V shed 6 bases and J shed 0 bases, with 18 bases lying between them. The V gene's germline CDR1 is MDHEN and CDR2 SYDVKM. The CDR3 loop is CASRTPEADASGNTIYF. The CDR3 bases are TGTGCCAGCAGGACCCCGGAGGCAGATGCCTCTGGAAACACCATATATTTT.

This sequence joins TRBV27 and TRBJ1-1, with D tentatively TRBD1 (6 bases). Trimming cost V 4 bases and J 7 bases, with 16 bases left between them. The CDR3 totals 14 residues. Germline-derived CDR1 and CDR2 are MNHEY and SMNVEV (reference sequence). The CDR3 reads CASSSAGTRSEAFF. The CDR3 DNA reads TGTGCCAGCAGTTCTGCCGGGACAAGAAGTGAAGCTTTCTTT.

V is TRBV6-4 and J is TRBJ1-3; D might be TRBD1 (5 bases). The V end was cut by 2 bases, the J end by 1 base, with 12 bases between. The CDR3 length is 16 residues. In germline, CDR1 is MRHNA, CDR2 SNTAGT. The CDR3 region is CASSDGASRSGNTIYF. The CDR3 DNA reads TGTGCCAGCAGTGACGGGGCCTCGCGATCTGGAAACACCATATATTTT.

V gene TRBV7-2 combines with J gene TRBJ2-7; 9 positions agree with TRBD1. The germline gives CDR1 SGHTA, CDR2 FQGNSA. With V trimmed by 7 bases and J by 2 bases, 6 bases remained unmatched. The CDR3 sequence is 14 residues long. The CDR3 region is CASTGTGRTYEQYF. In DNA form, the CDR3 reads TGTGCCAGCACGGGGACAGGGCGGACCTACGAGCAGTACTTC.

The CDR3 DNA reads as TGCAGCGTTTTAAAGTATCAACAGTACAATGAGCAGTTCTTC. It specifies CSVLKYQQYNEQFF. The chain employs TRBV29-1 and TRBJ2-1; D not certain. The length of the CDR3 is 14 residues. The V end lost 5 bases, the J end lost 4 bases, and 15 bases lay between the germline ends. Germline assignment: CDR1 SQVTM and CDR2 ANQGSEA.

This clone has only a few counts. This chain connects TRBV7-6 to TRBJ1-1, with a possible D match to TRBD1 (6 bases). Trimming removed 4 bases at V and 7 bases at J, with 13 bases between. This CDR3 contains 13 residues. CDR1 SGHVS and CDR2 FNYEAQ come from the germline V gene. The CDR3 sequence: CASSSGQMIEAFF. The DNA for the CDR3 is TGTGCCAGCAGCTCCGGACAGATGATTGAAGCTTTCTTT. The full variable domain, rest sourced from reference TRBV7-6 and TRBJ1-1, is GAGVSQSPRYKVTKRGQDVALRCDPISGHVSLYWYRQALGQGPEFLTYFNYEAQQDKSGLPNDRFSAERPEGSISTLTIQRTEQRDSAMYRCASSSGQMIEAFFGQGTRLTVV.

This chain uses TRBV6-1 with TRBJ1-1; TRBD1 might be the D (5 bases). The CDR3 spans 14 residues. Trimming took off 8 bases at V and 1 base at J, with 14 bases between the two ends. Looked up from germline, CDR1 is MNHNS and CDR2 is SASEGT. Written as DNA, the CDR3 is TGTGCCAGCTATCGGGGGAATTGGAACACTGAAGCTTTCTTT. This encodes CASYRGNWNTEAFF.

The sample holds a few counts of this clone. The chain combines TRBV18 with TRBJ1-5; no clear D gene. The CDR3 is 16 amino acids. CDR1 is KGHSH, CDR2 LQKENI, per germline. V was shortened by 2 bases and J by 3 bases, with 14 bases between the two germline ends. CDR3 in DNA: TGTGCCAGCTCACCAACCGGGGTCCTCATCAATCAGCCCCAGCATTTT. This gives the protein CASSPTGVLINQPQHF.

The chain couples TRBV9 to TRBJ2-1; the match to TRBD1 covers 10 bases. The ends lost 2 bases at V and 6 bases at J; junction bases unmatched: 5. CDR3 length equals 15 residues. Germline-derived CDR1 and CDR2 are SGDLS and YYNGEE. CDR3 DNA sequence: TGTGCCAGCAGCGTCCGACAGGGGGCATTCAATGAGCAGTTCTTC. Amino acid sequence: CASSVRQGAFNEQFF.